Reported below is one T cell receptor beta chain. These data belong to a study of blood T cell repertoires in COVID-19. Clones were sequenced by immunoSEQ multiplex PCR, and TCRdb holds only the in-frame ones, with some missing. The sample includes 140,000 to 150,000 clones, around 90% of them seen just once. V gave up 4 bases and J gave up 11 bases, with 14 bases separating them. Germline values: CDR1 LGHDT, CDR2 YNNKEL (reference sequence). This CDR3 has 13 residues. The chain uses TRBV3-1 (or the pseudogene TRBV3-2) and TRBJ1-4; D might be TRBD1 (6 bases). The sequence was collected from a man in his 70s with acute or convalescent COVID-19. Sequencing was done on a sample of peripheral blood. This CDR3 is CASSLTGKGKLFF. In nucleotides, the CDR3 is TGTGCCAGCAGCCTAACAGGGAAGGGGAAACTGTTTTTT.